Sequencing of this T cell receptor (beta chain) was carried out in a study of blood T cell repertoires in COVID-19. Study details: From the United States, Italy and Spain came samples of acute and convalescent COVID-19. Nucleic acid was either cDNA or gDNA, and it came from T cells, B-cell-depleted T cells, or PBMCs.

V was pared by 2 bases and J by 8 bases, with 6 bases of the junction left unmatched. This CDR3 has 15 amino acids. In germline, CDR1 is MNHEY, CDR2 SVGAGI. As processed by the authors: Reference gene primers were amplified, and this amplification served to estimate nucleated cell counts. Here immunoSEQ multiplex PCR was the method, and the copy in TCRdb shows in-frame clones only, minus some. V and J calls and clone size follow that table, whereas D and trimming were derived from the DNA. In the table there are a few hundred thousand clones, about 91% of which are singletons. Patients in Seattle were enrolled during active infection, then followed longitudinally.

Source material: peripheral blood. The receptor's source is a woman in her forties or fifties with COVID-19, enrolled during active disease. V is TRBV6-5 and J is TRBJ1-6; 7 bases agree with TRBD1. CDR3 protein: CASSYRQGRDSPLHF. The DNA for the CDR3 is TGTGCCAGCAGTTACAGACAGGGTAGGGATTCACCCCTCCACTTT.